This TCR beta chain originates from a study of technical replicates of blood from a handful of donors. Germline-derived CDR1 and CDR2 are SGDLS and YYNGEE. The V and J ends lost 1 base and 6 bases respectively, with 11 bases between them. The CDR3 spans 14 residues. Here immunoSEQ multiplex PCR was the method, and the copy in TCRdb shows in-frame clones only, minus some. The sample records about 74,000 clones, 95% being singletons. Sample: T cells isolated from PBMCs. The rearrangement joins TRBV9 to TRBJ1-5; D unclear. The TCR sequence derives from a human donor in good health. Written as DNA, the CDR3 is TGTGCCAGCAGCGTAAGGCGGATGCGTCAGCCCCAGCATTTT. Its translation: CASSVRRMRQPQHF.